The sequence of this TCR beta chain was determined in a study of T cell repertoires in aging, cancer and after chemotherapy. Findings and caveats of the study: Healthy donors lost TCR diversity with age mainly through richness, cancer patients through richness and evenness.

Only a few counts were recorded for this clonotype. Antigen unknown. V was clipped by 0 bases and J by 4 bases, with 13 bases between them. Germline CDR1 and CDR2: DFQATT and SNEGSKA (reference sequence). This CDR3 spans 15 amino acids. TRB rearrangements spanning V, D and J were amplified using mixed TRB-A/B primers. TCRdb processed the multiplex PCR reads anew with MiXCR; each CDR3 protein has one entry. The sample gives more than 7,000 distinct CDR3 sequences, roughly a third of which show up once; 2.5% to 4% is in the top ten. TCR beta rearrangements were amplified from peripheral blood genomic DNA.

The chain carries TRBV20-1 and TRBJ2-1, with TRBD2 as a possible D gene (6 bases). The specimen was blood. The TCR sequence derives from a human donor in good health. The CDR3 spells CSARDPRREYNEQFF. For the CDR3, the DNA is TGCAGTGCTAGAGATCCACGACGGGAGTACAATGAGCAGTTCTTC.